Below are 2 T cell receptor beta chains sequenced from a single sample in a study of CD8 T cells in ankylosing spondylitis. General study results and limits: Blood of patients with ankylosing spondylitis appeared to be characterized by a TCR beta motif of several highly homologous variants.

In TCRdb, the 5' RACE reads were re-called with MiXCR into one record per CDR3 protein. Of about 450,000 distinct CDR3 sequences in the sample, roughly a quarter are singletons; the top ten hold approximately 1%. No antigens are known for them. The sequencing input was blood, either unsorted or a sorted T cell fraction (not recorded which). The receptor set was obtained from a male donor with ankylosing spondylitis.

This clonotype was seen more than once but under ten times. The chain uses TRBV5-1 and TRBJ2-1, with TRBD2 matching over 8 bases. Germline CDR1 SGHRS, CDR2 YFSETQ. After removal of 2 bases from V and 7 bases from J, the junction contained 8 bases not matched to a gene. The CDR3 has 15 amino acids. The CDR3 DNA reads as TGCGCCAGCAGCTTAGCGGGAGTTTTGGCGAATGAGCAGTTCTTC. Its translation: CASSLAGVLANEQFF.

As to this clonotype: The CDR3 ends on some other residue instead of the conserved phenylalanine or tryptophan, so this is likely a read error. No DNA is shown, since the ends of the CDR3 on it are uncertain; the CDR3 is the one TCRdb lists. CDR3: CASSLDLTSGNQSI. The chain couples TRBV11-3 to TRBJ2-1; no check of the table's D call, TRBD2, against the DNA was made. Germline-derived CDR1 and CDR2 are SGHNT and YENEEA. The CDR3 has 14 amino acids, counting both end residues.